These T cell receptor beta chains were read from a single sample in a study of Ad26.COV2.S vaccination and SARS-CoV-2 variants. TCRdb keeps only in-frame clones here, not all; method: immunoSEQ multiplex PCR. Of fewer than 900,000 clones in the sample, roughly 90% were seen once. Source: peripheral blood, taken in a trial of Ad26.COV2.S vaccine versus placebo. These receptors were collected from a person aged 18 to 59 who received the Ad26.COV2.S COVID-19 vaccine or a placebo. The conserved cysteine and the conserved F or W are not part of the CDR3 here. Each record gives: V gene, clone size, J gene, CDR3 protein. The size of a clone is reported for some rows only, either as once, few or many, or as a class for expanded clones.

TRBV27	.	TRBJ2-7	ASSLYGTSGYEQY
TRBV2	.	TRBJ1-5	ASSEWISNQPQH
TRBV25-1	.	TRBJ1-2	ASSEAGGYGYT
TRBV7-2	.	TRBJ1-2	ASSATSTSNYGYT
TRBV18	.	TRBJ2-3	ASSPQDTPSTDTQY
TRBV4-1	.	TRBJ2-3	ASSPVSSRDTQY
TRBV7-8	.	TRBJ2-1	ASSRLALAVGSYNEQF
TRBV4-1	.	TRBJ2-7	ASSQDTGVGAYEQY
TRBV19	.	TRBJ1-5	ASTKRGQSRVNQPQH
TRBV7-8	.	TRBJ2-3	ASSPRPLSESDTQY
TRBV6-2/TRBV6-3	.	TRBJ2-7	ASSYGQTTSSYEQY
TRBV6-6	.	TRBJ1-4	ASSYRQNEKLF
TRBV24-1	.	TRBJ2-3	ATSGDRVWDTQY
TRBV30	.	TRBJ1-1	AWSVHIGGGSEAF
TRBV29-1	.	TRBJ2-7	SAEGGGGSYEQY
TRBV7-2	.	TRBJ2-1	ASSLGTAGGHEQF
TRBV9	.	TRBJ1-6	ASSGPERGNSPLH
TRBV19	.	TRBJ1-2	ASRLTGSGGYT
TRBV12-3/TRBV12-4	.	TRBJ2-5	ASSSVAETQY
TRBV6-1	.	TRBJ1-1	ASSESGRDTEAF
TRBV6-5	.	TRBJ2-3	ASISWAPGTDTQY
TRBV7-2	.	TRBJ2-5	ASSPGTSGRSETQY
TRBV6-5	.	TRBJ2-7	ASSRTGYEQY
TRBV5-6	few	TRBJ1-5	ASSSFEGYRGPQH
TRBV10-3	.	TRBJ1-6	AISEDEGAGSPLH
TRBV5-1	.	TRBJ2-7	ASSKGQMDEQY
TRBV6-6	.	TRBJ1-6	ASSYPYSYNSPLH
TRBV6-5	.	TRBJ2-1	ASSYWDSDEQF
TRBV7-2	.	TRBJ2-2	ASSTRWLAGVGELF
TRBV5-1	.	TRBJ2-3	ASTISHSGGGTDTQY
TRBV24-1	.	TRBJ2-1	ATSDFDEQF
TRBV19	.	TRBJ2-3	ASSADRGADTQY
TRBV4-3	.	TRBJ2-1	ASSQDTGPYNEQF
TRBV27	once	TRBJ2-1	ASSLRLAGVRSYNEQF
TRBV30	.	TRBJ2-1	AWSVQGGQF
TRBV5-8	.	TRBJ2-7	ASSLDGTGVDEQY
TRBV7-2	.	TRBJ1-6	ASSPLNSPLH
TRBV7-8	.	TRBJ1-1	ASTRWGQLNTEAF
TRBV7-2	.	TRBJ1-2	ASSLDSGGYT
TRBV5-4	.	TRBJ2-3	ASSLGRDPSTDTQY
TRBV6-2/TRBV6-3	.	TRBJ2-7	ASSSLGGTYEQY
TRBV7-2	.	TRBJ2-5	ASSLSASGGQETQY
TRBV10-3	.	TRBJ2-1	AIGAGESNEQF
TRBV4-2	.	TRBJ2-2	ASSRNLAGATGTGELF
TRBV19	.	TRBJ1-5	ASSIDAGQGGQPQH